The 13 T cell receptor beta chains given below trace back to one sample, sequenced in a study of identical twins. MiXCR was run by TCRdb on the 5' RACE reads, yielding one entry per CDR3 protein. Among about 520,000 distinct CDR3 sequences listed, less than 25% were seen once. This sample also belongs to another study, concerning T cells expressing NK-cell markers.

Source material: CD4+ T cells sorted from blood. The receptor source for this set is a woman between 18 and 29 years old in good health.

V gene TRBV11-2 combines with J gene TRBJ2-6; D gene uncertain. This CDR3 region has 14 residues. V dropped 5 bases and J dropped 1 base, with 6 bases sitting between them. Germline V gives CDR1 SGHAT, CDR2 FQNNGV. This chain's CDR3 is CASSEVSGANVLTF. CDR3 bases: TGTGCCAGCAGCGAGGTATCTGGGGCCAACGTCCTGACTTTC.

This clonotype turned up a few times. The chain combines TRBV18 with TRBJ1-2; D is unresolved. This CDR3 is 12 amino acids long. V was pared by 0 bases and J by 8 bases, with 7 bases between. The germline gives CDR1 KGHSH, CDR2 LQKENI. CDR3 nucleotides: TGTGCCAGCTCACCACCGACGGGGGGCTACACCTTC. The encoded protein is CASSPPTGGYTF.

The chain links TRBV9 to TRBJ1-1; D uncertain. The CDR3 totals 12 residues. The V gene's germline CDR1 is SGDLS and CDR2 YYNGEE. With 5 bases removed from V and 10 bases from J, the gap between germline ends came to 15 bases. Written as DNA, the CDR3 is TGTGCCAGCAGTGACGTACACCAACCAGCTTTCTTT. Its translation is CASSDVHQPAFF.

Only a few counts were recorded for this clonotype. Written as DNA, the CDR3 is TGCAGTGCTAGAGTTGGTGGGGGGGCCTACGAGCAGTACTTC. Its translation is CSARVGGGAYEQYF. The gene calls are TRBV20-1 and TRBJ2-7, with TRBD2 matching 7 bases. The CDR3 extends over 14 amino acids. Looked up from germline, CDR1 is DFQATT and CDR2 is SNEGSKA (reference sequence). After removal of 1 base from V and 2 bases from J, the junction contained 5 bases not matched to a gene.

This rearrangement joins TRBV9 to TRBJ2-5; the D is unclear. The V end lost 0 bases, the J end lost 2 bases, and 8 bases lay between the germline ends. In germline, CDR1 is SGDLS, CDR2 YYNGEE. The CDR3 runs to 14 residues. DNA for the CDR3: TGTGCCAGCAGCGTAGCTGTCTATCAAGAGACCCAGTACTTC. Its translation is CASSVAVYQETQYF.

This clonotype came up a few times. The chain recombines TRBV2 with TRBJ1-6; possible D gene TRBD1, 6 bases. V was cut by 3 bases and J by 16 bases, with 13 bases left in between. CDR1 is SNHLY and CDR2 is FYNNEI in the germline V gene. The CDR3 runs 12 residues. As DNA, the CDR3 is TGTGCCAGCAGTGAGGCGACAGGCCGGCTCCACTTT. This gives the protein CASSEATGRLHF.

J is TRBJ2-7 and V is TRBV20-1; 11 nucleotides align to TRBD2. This CDR3 is built from 15 residues. V shed 1 base and J 6 bases; nucleotides not matched to a gene: 8. The V gene's germline CDR1 is DFQATT and CDR2 SNEGSKA (reference sequence). The CDR3 DNA reads TGCAGTGCTAGAGCTAGCACTAGCGGGAGAGGCGAGCAGTACTTC. It codes for CSARASTSGRGEQYF.

V usage is TRBV25-1 and J usage is TRBJ1-1; TRBD1 matches at 7 bases. The V segment lost 4 bases and the J segment 1 base; nucleotides outside the gene matches: 6. In germline, CDR1 is MGHDK, CDR2 SYGVNS. This CDR3 is built from 15 residues. CDR3 loop: CASSASRQGNTEAFF. CDR3 nucleotides: TGTGCCAGCAGTGCTTCGAGACAGGGGAACACTGAAGCTTTCTTT.

This chain uses TRBV20-1 with TRBJ2-3, with D tentatively TRBD1 (5 bases). The germline V gene encodes CDR1 DFQATT and CDR2 SNEGSKA (reference sequence). The germline V and J ends were trimmed by 5 bases and 0 bases, with 15 bases remaining between them. The CDR3 contains 15 residues. CDR3 region: CSALHRTTSTDTQYF. CDR3 in DNA: TGCAGTGCTTTACACCGGACAACTAGCACAGATACGCAGTATTTT.

This clonotype occurred a few times. The chain employs TRBV7-9 and TRBJ1-1; the D is unclear. Germline V lookup: CDR1 SEHNR, CDR2 FQNEAQ (reference sequence). The CDR3 is made up of 13 amino acids. Between the trimmed V and J ends, which lost 5 bases and 0 bases, there was a span of 7 bases. The chain's CDR3 is CASSPRMNTEAFF. CDR3 in DNA: TGTGCCAGCAGCCCTCGCATGAACACTGAAGCTTTCTTT.

This clonotype was counted at least ten times. The rearrangement links TRBV6-5 to TRBJ1-2; a weak D match, TRBD1 (6 bases). The ends were cut back, 6 bases at V and 7 bases at J, with 9 bases in the middle. This CDR3 spans 11 amino acids. Germline CDR1 reads MNHEY; CDR2 reads SVGAGI. CDR3 protein: CASSQGGGYTF. The DNA of the CDR3 is TGTGCCAGCAGCCAAGGGGGTGGCTACACCTTC.

This clonotype was observed a few times. The chain's CDR3 is CSARSALITYNEQFF. The CDR3 DNA reads as TGCAGTGCTAGATCGGCCCTGATAACTTACAATGAGCAGTTCTTC. This chain joins TRBV20-1 and TRBJ2-1, with no clear D. The CDR3 is 15 amino acids. V was trimmed by 2 bases and J by 4 bases, leaving 15 bases between them. Germline V CDR1 and CDR2: DFQATT, SNEGSKA (reference sequence).

The chain has TRBV5-1 and TRBJ2-3; 9 bases are a match to TRBD2. CDR1 SGHRS and CDR2 YFSETQ come from the germline V gene. The CDR3 covers 14 residues. J lost 6 bases, V lost 3 bases, and 5 bases had no gene match. Here the CDR3 reads CASSSAGGPDTQYF. The CDR3 region has the DNA TGCGCCAGCAGCTCAGCGGGAGGTCCGGATACGCAGTATTTT.